These T cell receptor beta chains were read from a single sample in a study of cytomegalovirus exposure and HLA in healthy donors. The assay was immunoSEQ multiplex PCR, and TCRdb's table has in-frame clones only and misses some. The table shows about 94,000 clones, with over 65% occurring only once. Sequencing input: PBMCs. Receptors originate from a young man in good health and CMV-seronegative. Both conserved end residues are part of each CDR3.

J: TRBJ2-1
V: TRBV5-1
CDR3: CASSDRRSYNEQFF

J: TRBJ1-1
V: TRBV6-5
CDR3: CASNQGGTEAFF

J: TRBJ2-2
V: TRBV7-3
CDR3: CASSSHTGRSDTGELFF

J: TRBJ2-7
V: TRBV9
CDR3: CASSPGILGEHEQYF

J: TRBJ2-3
V: TRBV10-1
CDR3: CASSLDRITDTQYF

J: TRBJ2-1
V: TRBV20-1
CDR3: CSARGTSKQFF

J: TRBJ2-3
V: TRBV7-9
CDR3: CSSSLTLADGTDTQYF

J: TRBJ2-7
V: TRBV6-5
CDR3: CASSYSWDTLHEQYF

J: TRBJ1-2
V: TRBV6-5
CDR3: CASSYSSLAGGYTF

J: TRBJ2-1
V: TRBV7-2
CDR3: CASSRDRGPNEQFF

J: TRBJ2-7
V: TRBV14
CDR3: CASSQSYEQYF

J: TRBJ2-2
V: TRBV29-1
CDR3: CSARGLGDTGELFF

J: TRBJ1-2
V: TRBV28
CDR3: CASSLGRGNGYTF

J: TRBJ1-5
V: TRBV2
CDR3: CASVQLQGGNQPQHF

J: TRBJ2-3
V: TRBV30
CDR3: CAYTPGSTDTQYF

J: TRBJ2-3
V: TRBV4-3
CDR3: CASSHWLAGGQANTDTQYF

J: TRBJ1-3
V: TRBV10-3
CDR3: CAISLDIGLIYF

J: TRBJ2-3
V: TRBV6-5
CDR3: CASSVGTDTQYF

J: TRBJ1-1
V: TRBV19
CDR3: CASSMGDRGLPEAFF

J: TRBJ1-1
V: TRBV19
CDR3: CASSISPDRVGKAFF

J: TRBJ2-7
V: TRBV6-1
CDR3: CASSEHGQIYEQYF

J: TRBJ1-2
V: TRBV6-1
CDR3: CASRSSGFANYGYTF

J: TRBJ2-7
V: TRBV28
CDR3: CASSLGLAGAYEQYF

J: TRBJ2-7
V: TRBV2
CDR3: CASRRGTGSYEQYF

J: TRBJ1-6
V: TRBV7-6
CDR3: CASSSGQGLGSPLHF

J: TRBJ1-5
V: TRBV29-1
CDR3: CSVLTGNQPQHF

J: TRBJ1-3
V: TRBV4-3
CDR3: CASSQEGGRGNTIYF

J: TRBJ1-5
V: TRBV7-7
CDR3: CASRDRKYSNQPQHF

J: TRBJ2-1
V: TRBV4-1
CDR3: CASSQGRGENNEQFF

J: TRBJ1-1
V: TRBV19
CDR3: CASSIGGFGARAEAFF

J: TRBJ2-3
V: TRBV9
CDR3: CASSEVNAGVVTDTQYF

J: TRBJ2-3
V: TRBV15
CDR3: CATSAGIAGEGDTQYF

J: TRBJ2-7
V: TRBV19
CDR3: CASSGKQHEQYF